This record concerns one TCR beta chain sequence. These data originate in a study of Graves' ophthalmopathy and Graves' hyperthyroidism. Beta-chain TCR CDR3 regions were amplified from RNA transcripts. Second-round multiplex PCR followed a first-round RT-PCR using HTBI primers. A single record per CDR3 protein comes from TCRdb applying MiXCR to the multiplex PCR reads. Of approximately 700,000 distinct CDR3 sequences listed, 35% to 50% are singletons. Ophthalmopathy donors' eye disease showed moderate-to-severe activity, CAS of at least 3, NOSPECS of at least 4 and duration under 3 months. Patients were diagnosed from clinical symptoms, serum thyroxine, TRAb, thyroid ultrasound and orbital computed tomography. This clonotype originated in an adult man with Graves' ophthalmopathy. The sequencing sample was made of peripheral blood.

CDR3 sequence (DNA): TGTGCCAGCAACGAAGGCGACACAGGAGATCAAGAGACCCAGTACTTC. Protein: CASNEGDTGDQETQYF. The chain employs TRBV7-3 and TRBJ2-5, with D maybe TRBD1 (5 bases). Germline-derived CDR1 and CDR2 are SGHTA and FQGTGA. This CDR3 is built from 16 residues. The ends were cut back, 7 bases at V and 2 bases at J, with 20 bases in the middle.